This TCR beta chain comes out of a study of cytotoxic CD8 clonotypes in ibrutinib-treated CLL (dated by TCRdb to 2020 to 2022). Study-wide context: The cohort was composed of 11 relapsed/refractory and about 15 treatment-naive patients; IGHV unmutated status was identified in 17 to 18 patients. An average of around 250,000 productive templates and 94,082 productive rearrangements was obtained per sample. Every sample from remission and from progressive disease was obtained while the patients were still on ibrutinib. Of the approximately 87 people in the trial, about 25 had longitudinal samples available. Responses were partial in 24 patients and complete in 2; after median 68 months follow-up, 14 stayed in remission and some twelve progressed. Response samples were taken after a median of about a year on treatment, ranging from about 6 to 40 months. Cryopreserved peripheral blood mononuclear cells were obtained before treatment, at response, and at either sustained remission or disease progression. Points the paper makes about the study in general: At baseline, clonality was higher than in age-matched healthy donors and showed a strong correlation with circulating CD8+ T-cell counts. Lymph node repertoires were not examined, and the timing of sampling was not matched between patients in sustained remission and those whose disease progressed. Clonality increased at ibrutinib response, stayed stable in sustained remission, and fell back toward baseline at progression. Public clonotypes were found to be uncommon and were observed to contract or remain stable during treatment; the increase in clonality was shown to reflect expansion of private clonotypes at ibrutinib response.

The CDR3 covers 14 residues, taking in both the cysteine and the phenylalanine. The CDR3 DNA has 42 bases and is translated from base 1. According to the germline V gene, CDR1 reads SQVTM and CDR2 reads ANQGSEA. V is shortened by 8 bases, J by 1 base, and the region joining them spans 12 bases. Explained via the paper, the time point label denotes: roughly 23 months on ibrutinib. For TCR beta library preparation, roughly 2.1 micrograms of genomic DNA were isolated from cryopreserved PBMCs. Longitudinal blood samples from CLL patients on ibrutinib monotherapy were analyzed using high-throughput TCR beta sequencing. The patients were enrolled in a single-center, open-label phase 2 trial of ibrutinib monotherapy. Turning to this clone: This receptor's antigen is unknown. Per-base qualities were not stored, and no clone one base away is much larger.

Each clonotype received, on average, around 10x coverage in deep resolution sequencing performed on a MiSeq, where the target depth lay between 1 in 1 million and 1 in 200,000 T cells. TCR beta libraries were generated with the immunoSEQ hsTCRB Kit. The source study handled its data this way. Data were analyzed with ImmunoSEQ Data Assistant and ImmunoSEQ Analyzer, with V, D and J genes assigned per IMGT definitions. Clonality, which ranges from 0 to 1, was calculated as one minus the normalized Shannon entropy of productive rearrangement frequencies. Only overrepresented clonotypes making up at least 0.05% of the repertoire of each patient were included in the public clonotype analysis. Repertoires from some 13 age-matched healthy donors in immuneACCESS were used as clonality controls. This is the immuneACCESS table as TCRdb keeps it, with only in-frame sequences that have V and J called. A part of the clones is gone; compared with another copy, unresolved V genes explain less than half, and the rest is unexplained. Clonal size and the V and J genes are those of that table, whereas D and trimming came from the DNA. Across this sample there are approximately 120,000 clones, with 55% to 75% seen only once. The ten largest clones take up roughly 35% of the sample.

This sample comprised PBMCs, obtained after 24 months of ibrutinib treatment. Here the chain combines TRBV29-1 and TRBJ2-6, with the D gene not clear enough to name. The TCR originated in a human donor with chronic lymphocytic leukemia. The nucleotide sequence is given as TGCAGCACCGACGACGGATCTGGGGCCAACGTCCTGACTTTC. Its translation is CSTDDGSGANVLTF.